This T cell receptor (beta chain) is from a study of beta chain features in type 1 diabetes. Sorting of CD4+ naive, central memory, regulatory and stem cell-like memory cells was performed via CD45RO/CCR7/CD25/CD127/CD95/CD27. The whole isolated RNA underwent reverse transcription, so sequencing captured expressed TCRB transcripts. Libraries were prepared by immunoSEQ multiplex PCR; TCRdb keeps only in-frame clonotypes and omits some of them. Here the sample spans 130,000 to 150,000 clones, around 13% being singletons. Germline assignment: CDR1 MGHRA and CDR2 YSYEKL. The germline V and J ends were trimmed by 1 base and 0 bases, with 14 bases remaining between them. The CDR3 consists of 17 residues. Note on this clone: Its antigen is as yet unknown.

General study results and limits: TCRB CDR3s from Type 1 diabetes patients were moderately but significantly shorter in all four CD4+ subsets.

Input material: central memory CD4+ T cells from blood. This chain joins TRBV4-1 and TRBJ2-3, with D hard to call. This TCR was sampled from a man between 18 and 29 years old with type 1 diabetes. CDR3 protein: CASSQVGLRPSTDTQYF. CDR3 nucleotide sequence: TGCGCCAGCAGCCAAGTGGGGTTAAGACCTAGCACAGATACGCAGTATTTT.